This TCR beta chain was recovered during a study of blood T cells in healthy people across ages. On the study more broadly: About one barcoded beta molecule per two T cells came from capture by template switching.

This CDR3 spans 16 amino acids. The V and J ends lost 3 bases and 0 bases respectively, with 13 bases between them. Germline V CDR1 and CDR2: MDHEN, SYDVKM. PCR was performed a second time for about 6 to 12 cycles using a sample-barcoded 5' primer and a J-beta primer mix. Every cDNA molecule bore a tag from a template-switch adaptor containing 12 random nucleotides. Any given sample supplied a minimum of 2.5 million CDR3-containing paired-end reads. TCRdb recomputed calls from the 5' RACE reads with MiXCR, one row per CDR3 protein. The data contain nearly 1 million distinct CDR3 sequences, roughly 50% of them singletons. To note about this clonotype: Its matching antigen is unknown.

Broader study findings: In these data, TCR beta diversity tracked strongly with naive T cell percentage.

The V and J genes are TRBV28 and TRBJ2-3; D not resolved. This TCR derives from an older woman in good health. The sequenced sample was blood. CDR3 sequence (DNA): TGTGCCAGCAGTTTCGTGCGGTTTCCTAGCACAGATACGCAGTATTTT. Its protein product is CASSFVRFPSTDTQYF.